This T cell receptor (beta chain) is drawn from a study of cytomegalovirus exposure and HLA in healthy donors. With V trimmed by 2 bases and J by 2 bases, 12 bases remained unmatched. The germline CDR1 and CDR2 sequences are KGHSH and LQKENI. The CDR3 runs to 17 residues. Turning to this clone: Its cognate antigen is unknown.

Study results and caveats: TRBV6-2, TRBV6-3 and other indistinguishable V segments were excluded. Among immune exposure information, only CMV serostatus was available. Most subjects had HLA-A and HLA-B alleles reportedly predicted accurately by TCR beta sequences.

A multiplex PCR was run with 60 Vbeta primers and 13 Jbeta primers. Clones were sequenced by immunoSEQ multiplex PCR, and TCRdb holds only the in-frame ones, with some missing. The sample gives around 110,000 clones, 9% to 10% of which show up once; roughly 3% is in the top ten. Sequenced material: PBMCs. The chain uses TRBV18 and TRBJ2-7; TRBD2 agrees at 7 bases. The TCR sequence derives from a man aged 25-45 years in good health and CMV-seronegative. CDR3 region: CASSPVLTAGDTYEQYF. CDR3 in DNA: TGTGCCAGCTCACCAGTTTTAACTGCGGGAGATACCTACGAGCAGTACTTC.